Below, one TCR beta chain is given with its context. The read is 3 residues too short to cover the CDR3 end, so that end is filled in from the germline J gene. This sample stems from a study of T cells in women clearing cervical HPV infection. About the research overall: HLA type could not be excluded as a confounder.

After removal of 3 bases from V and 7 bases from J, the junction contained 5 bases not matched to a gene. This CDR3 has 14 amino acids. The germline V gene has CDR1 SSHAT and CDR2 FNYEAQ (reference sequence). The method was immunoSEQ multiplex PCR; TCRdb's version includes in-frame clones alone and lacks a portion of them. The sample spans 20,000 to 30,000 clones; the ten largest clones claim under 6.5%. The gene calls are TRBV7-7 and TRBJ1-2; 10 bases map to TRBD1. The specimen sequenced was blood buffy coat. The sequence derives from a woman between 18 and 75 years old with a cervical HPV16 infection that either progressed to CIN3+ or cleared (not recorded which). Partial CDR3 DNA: TGTGCCAGCAGCTTCCCAGACAGGGGGCTTGGC. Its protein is CASSFPDRGLG. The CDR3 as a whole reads CASSFPDRGLGYTF.